Listed below are T cell receptor beta chains from one sample, sequenced in a study of shared T cell receptors in the human thymus. Clones were read by immunoSEQ multiplex PCR, and TCRdb kept only the in-frame ones, dropping some. The sample has around 730,000 clones; 75% to 90% are singletons. These data also formed part of another study, on human thymus T cells.

Sequencing was carried out using thymocytes. The origin of the receptors is a girl under three years old with a congenital heart defect. The CDR3 runs from the conserved cysteine through the conserved F or W. Only part of the rows carry a size: once, few, many, or a class if the clone is expanded.

v_call,j_call,clone_size,cdr3_aa
TRBV6-5,TRBJ2-6,-,CASRAVGANVLTF
TRBV2,TRBJ1-1,once,CASSTLTQKNTEAFF
TRBV13,TRBJ2-7,-,CASSLGGHSREYEQYF
TRBV28,TRBJ1-2,-,CASTIDSPNYGYTF
TRBV7-2,TRBJ1-2,-,CASSFEGTGMPRLYGYTF
TRBV10-3,TRBJ1-2,-,CAISRQGIAYGYTF
TRBV4-1,TRBJ1-5,-,CASSTRKEGTGVNQPQHF
TRBV6-1,TRBJ2-3,-,CASTGLAGNTDTQYF
TRBV5-1,TRBJ2-5,once,CASSRLAGAIQETQYF
TRBV5-1,TRBJ2-2,once,CASSLQTGELFF
TRBV5-6,TRBJ2-5,few,CASTDSGGAGKTQYF
TRBV18,TRBJ1-1,-,CASSPREGMNTEAFF
TRBV14,TRBJ1-6,-,CASSQGRDSPLHF
TRBV20-1,TRBJ1-4,-,CSASASVALF
TRBV6-6,TRBJ1-2,-,CASSYSPPGNYGYTF
TRBV28,TRBJ2-1,-,CASSSKMFYYNEQFF
TRBV18,TRBJ1-2,-,CASSPHSLHNYGYTF
TRBV18,TRBJ1-2,-,CASSSRQLESGYTF
TRBV18,TRBJ1-1,-,CASSPAAGDMNTEAFF
TRBV2,TRBJ1-1,-,CASSGEGVWNTEAFF
TRBV13,TRBJ1-1,-,CASSLLKRMNTEAFF
TRBV27,TRBJ1-6,-,CASSPTGDNSPLHF
TRBV6-1,TRBJ1-1,-,CATLRGQGAEAFF